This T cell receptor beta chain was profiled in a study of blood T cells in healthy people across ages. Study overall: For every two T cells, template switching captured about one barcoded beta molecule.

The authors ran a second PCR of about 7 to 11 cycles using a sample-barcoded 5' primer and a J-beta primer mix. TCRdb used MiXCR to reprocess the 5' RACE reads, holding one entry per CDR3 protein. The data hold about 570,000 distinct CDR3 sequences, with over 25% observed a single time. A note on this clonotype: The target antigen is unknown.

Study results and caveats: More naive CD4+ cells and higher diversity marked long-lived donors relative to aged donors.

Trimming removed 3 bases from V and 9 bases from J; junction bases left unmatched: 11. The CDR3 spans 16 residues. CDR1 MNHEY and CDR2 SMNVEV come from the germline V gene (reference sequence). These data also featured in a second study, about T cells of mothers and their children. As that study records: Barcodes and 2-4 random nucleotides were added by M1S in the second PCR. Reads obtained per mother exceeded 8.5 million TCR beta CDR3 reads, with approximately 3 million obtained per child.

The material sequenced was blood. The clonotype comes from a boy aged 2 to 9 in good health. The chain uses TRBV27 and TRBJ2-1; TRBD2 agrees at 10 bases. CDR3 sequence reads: CASSFIGASGSFEQFF. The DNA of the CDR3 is TGTGCCAGCAGTTTCATAGGGGCTAGCGGGAGTTTTGAGCAGTTCTTC.